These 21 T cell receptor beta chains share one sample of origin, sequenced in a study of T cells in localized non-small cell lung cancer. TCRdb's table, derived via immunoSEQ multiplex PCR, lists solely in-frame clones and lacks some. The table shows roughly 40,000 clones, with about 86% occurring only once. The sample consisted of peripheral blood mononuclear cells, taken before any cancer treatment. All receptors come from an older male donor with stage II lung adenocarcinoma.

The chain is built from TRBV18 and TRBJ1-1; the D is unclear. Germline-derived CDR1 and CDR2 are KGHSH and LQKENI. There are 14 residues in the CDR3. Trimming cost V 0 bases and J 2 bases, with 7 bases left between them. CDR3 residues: CASSPPGANTEAFF. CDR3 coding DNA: TGTGCCAGCTCACCACCGGGTGCAAACACTGAAGCTTTCTTT. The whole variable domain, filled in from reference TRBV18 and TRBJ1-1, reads NAGVMQNPRHLVRRRGQEARLRCSPMKGHSHVYWYRQLPEEGLKFMVYLQKENIIDESGMPKERFSAEFPKEGPSILRIQQVVRGDSAAYFCASSPPGANTEAFFGQGTRLTVV.

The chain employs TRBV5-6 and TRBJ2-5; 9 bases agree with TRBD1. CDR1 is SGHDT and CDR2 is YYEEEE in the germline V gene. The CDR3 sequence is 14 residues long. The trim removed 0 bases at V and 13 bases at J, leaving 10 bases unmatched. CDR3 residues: CASSLGDRAPKPYF. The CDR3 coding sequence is TGTGCCAGCAGCTTGGGGGACAGGGCCCCCAAGCCGTACTTC.

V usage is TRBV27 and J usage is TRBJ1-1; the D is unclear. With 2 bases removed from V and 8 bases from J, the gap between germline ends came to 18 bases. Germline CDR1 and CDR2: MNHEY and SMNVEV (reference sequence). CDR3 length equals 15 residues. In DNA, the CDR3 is TGTGCCAGCAGTTTAAAGACCCACGGGCTTAGGGAAGCTTTCTTT. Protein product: CASSLKTHGLREAFF.

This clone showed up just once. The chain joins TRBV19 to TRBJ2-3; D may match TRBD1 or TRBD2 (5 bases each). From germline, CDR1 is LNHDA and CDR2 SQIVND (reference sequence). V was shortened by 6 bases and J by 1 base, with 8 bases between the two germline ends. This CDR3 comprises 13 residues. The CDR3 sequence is CASRRDRTDTQYF. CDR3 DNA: TGTGCCAGTAGGAGGGACCGCACAGATACGCAGTATTTT.

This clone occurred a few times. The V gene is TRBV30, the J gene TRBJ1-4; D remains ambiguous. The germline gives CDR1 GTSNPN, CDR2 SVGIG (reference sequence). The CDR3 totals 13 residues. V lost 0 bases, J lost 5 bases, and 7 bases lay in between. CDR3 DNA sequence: TGTGCCTGGAGTGTAATGGTAAATGAAAAACTGTTTTTT. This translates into CAWSVMVNEKLFF.

In nucleotides, the CDR3 is TGTGCCAGCAACAAAGGTAGCGAGTGGGGGGATGAGCAGTTCTTC. Translating gives CASNKGSEWGDEQFF. The rearrangement uses TRBV7-8 and TRBJ2-1; weak D call: TRBD2 (6 bases). Trimming cost V 7 bases and J 8 bases, with 21 bases left between them. Germline CDR1 SGHVS, CDR2 FQNEAQ. CDR3 length: 15 residues.

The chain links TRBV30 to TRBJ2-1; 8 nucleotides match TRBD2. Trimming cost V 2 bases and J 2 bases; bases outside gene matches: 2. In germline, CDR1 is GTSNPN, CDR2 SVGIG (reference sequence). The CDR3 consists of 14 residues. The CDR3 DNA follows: TGTGCCTGGAGTCCGGGAGGGCCCTACAATGAGCAGTTCTTC. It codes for CAWSPGGPYNEQFF.

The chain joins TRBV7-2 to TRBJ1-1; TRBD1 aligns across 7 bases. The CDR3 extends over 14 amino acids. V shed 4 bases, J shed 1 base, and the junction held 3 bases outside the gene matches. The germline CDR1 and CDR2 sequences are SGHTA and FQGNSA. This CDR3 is CASSSDRRNTEAFF. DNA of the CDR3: TGTGCCAGCAGCTCGGACAGGAGGAACACTGAAGCTTTCTTT.

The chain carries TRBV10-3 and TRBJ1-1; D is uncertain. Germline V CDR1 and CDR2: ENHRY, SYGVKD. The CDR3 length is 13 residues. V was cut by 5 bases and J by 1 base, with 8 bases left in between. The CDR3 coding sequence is TGTGCCATCAGTCGCCAGCCGAACACTGAAGCTTTCTTT. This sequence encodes CAISRQPNTEAFF.

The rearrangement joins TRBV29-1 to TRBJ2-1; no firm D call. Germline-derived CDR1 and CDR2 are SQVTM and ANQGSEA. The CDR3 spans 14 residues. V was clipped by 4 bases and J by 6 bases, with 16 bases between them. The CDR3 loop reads CSVALMEMGNEQFF. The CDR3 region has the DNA TGCAGCGTTGCTTTGATGGAGATGGGCAATGAGCAGTTCTTC.

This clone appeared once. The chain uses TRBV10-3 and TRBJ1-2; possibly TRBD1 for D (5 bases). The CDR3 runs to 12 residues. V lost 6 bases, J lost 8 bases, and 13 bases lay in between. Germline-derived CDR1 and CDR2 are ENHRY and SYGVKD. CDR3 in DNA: TGTGCCATCAGGGACGACAGTTACGGCTACACCTTC. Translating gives CAIRDDSYGYTF.

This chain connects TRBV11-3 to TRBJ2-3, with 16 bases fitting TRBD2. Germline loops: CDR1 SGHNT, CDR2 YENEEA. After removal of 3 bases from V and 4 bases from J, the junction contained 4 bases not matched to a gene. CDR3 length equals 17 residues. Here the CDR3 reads CASSFGTSGRASDTQYF. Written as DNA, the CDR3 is TGTGCCAGCAGCTTCGGGACTAGCGGGAGGGCCTCAGATACGCAGTATTTT.

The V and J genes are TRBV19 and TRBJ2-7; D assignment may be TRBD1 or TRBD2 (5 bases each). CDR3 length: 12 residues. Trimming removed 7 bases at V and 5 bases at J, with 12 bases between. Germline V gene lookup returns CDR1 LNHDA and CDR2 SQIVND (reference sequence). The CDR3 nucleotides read TGTGCCAGTATGGGGACGAGAAACGAGCAGTACTTC. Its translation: CASMGTRNEQYF.

Here the CDR3 reads CASSYLNTEAFF. The CDR3 nucleotides are TGTGCCAGCAGTTATCTGAACACTGAAGCTTTCTTT. The chain has TRBV6-5 and TRBJ1-1; no clear D. Deletions cut 3 bases from V and 0 bases from J, with 2 bases between. This CDR3 contains 12 residues. Per the germline V gene, CDR1 is MNHEY and CDR2 is SVGAGI.

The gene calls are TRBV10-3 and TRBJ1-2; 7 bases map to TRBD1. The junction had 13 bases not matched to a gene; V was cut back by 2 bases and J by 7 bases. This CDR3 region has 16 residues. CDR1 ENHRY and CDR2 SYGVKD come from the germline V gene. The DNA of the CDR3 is TGTGCCATCAGTGAGACGGGTACAGGGGCCCAGGGTGGCTACACCTTC. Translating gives CAISETGTGAQGGYTF.

CDR3 sequence: CASIWTGDSSGELFF. CDR3 nucleotides: TGTGCCAGCATATGGACAGGGGATTCGTCCGGGGAGCTGTTTTTT. The chain employs TRBV28 and TRBJ2-2; 9 nucleotides agree with TRBD1. This CDR3 has 15 residues. CDR1 MDHEN and CDR2 SYDVKM come from the germline V gene. V trimming: 7 bases; J trimming: 6 bases; junction bases outside the gene matches: 9. The full variable domain, completed using reference TRBV28 and TRBJ2-2, is DVKVTQSSRYLVKRTGEKVFLECVQDMDHENMFWYRQDPGLGLRLIYFSYDVKMKEKGDIPEGYSVSREKKERFSLILESASTNQTSMYLCASIWTGDSSGELFFGEGSRLTVL.

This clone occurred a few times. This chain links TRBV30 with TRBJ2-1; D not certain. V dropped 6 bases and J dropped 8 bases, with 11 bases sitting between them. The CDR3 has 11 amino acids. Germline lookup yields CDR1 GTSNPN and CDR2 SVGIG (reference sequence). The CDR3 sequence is CACQYRDEQFF. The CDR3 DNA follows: TGTGCCTGTCAATACCGGGATGAGCAGTTCTTC.

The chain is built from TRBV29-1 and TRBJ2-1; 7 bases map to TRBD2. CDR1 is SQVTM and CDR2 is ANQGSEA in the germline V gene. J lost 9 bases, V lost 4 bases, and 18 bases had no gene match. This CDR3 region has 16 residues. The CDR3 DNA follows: TGCAGCGTTGGGAGCGGTTCTCTAGCGGTACGGGGTGAGCAGTTCTTC. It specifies CSVGSGSLAVRGEQFF.

The CDR3 reads CASSLGLGSETQYF. DNA for the CDR3: TGTGCCAGCAGCTTAGGTCTAGGGTCAGAGACCCAGTACTTC. The chain carries TRBV7-2 and TRBJ2-5, with D unresolved. This CDR3 region has 14 residues. Trimming shortened V by 1 base and J by 4 bases, and 10 bases separated the two germline ends. Germline V gene data show CDR1 as SGHTA and CDR2 as FQGNSA. Based on the CDR3 plus reference TRBV7-2 and TRBJ2-5, the full variable domain is GAGVSQSPSNKVTEKGKDVELRCDPISGHTALYWYRQSLGQGLEFLIYFQGNSAPDKSGLPSDRFSAERTGGSVSTLTIQRTQQEDSAVYLCASSLGLGSETQYFGPGTRLLVL.

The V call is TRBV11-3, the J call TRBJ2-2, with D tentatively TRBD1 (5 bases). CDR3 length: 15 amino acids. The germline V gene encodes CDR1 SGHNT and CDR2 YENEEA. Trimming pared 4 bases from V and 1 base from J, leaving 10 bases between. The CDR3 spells CASSSPRVNTGELFF. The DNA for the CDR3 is TGTGCCAGCAGCTCCCCCAGGGTGAACACCGGGGAGCTGTTTTTT.

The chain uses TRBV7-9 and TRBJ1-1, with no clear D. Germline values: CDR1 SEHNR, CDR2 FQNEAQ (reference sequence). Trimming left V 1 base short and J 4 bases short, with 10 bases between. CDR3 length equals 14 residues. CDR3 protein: CASSLGQESTEAFF. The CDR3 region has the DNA TGTGCCAGCAGCTTAGGGCAGGAATCCACTGAAGCTTTCTTT.